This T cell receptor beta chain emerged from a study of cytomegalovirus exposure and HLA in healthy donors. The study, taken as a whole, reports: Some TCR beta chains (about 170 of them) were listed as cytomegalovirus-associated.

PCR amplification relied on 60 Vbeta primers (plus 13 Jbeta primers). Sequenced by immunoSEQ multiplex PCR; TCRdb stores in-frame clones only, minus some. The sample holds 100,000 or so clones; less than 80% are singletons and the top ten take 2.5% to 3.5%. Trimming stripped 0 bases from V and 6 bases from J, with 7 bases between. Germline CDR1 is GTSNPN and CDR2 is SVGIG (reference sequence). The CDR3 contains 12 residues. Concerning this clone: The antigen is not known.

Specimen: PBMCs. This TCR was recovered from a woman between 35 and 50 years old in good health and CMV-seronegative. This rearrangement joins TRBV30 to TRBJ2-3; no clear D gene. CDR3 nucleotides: TGTGCCTGGAGTGTGAAGCCTGATACGCAGTATTTT. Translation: CAWSVKPDTQYF.